This T cell receptor beta chain was captured in a study of cytomegalovirus exposure and HLA in healthy donors. General study points: In a later analysis, parvovirus B19, influenza, CMV and Epstein-Barr virus appeared linked to several top co-occurrence clusters. A link between a missense DCLRE1C variant and TCR beta V- and J-gene trimming emerged from a later analysis.

The PCR employed 60 Vbeta primers together with 13 Jbeta primers. Per the study methods: Around 9.9 million shared chains were among the approximately 82 million unique TCR beta chains that a later analysis counted. TCRdb's copy holds only in-frame clones and misses some; the assay was immunoSEQ multiplex PCR. That table furnishes V, J and clone size, whereas the DNA furnished D and trimming. The table lists approximately 260,000 clones, 84% of them singletons. This CDR3 has 14 amino acids. Germline V gene sequence: CDR1 GTSNPN, CDR2 SVGIG (reference sequence). Trimming took 3 bases from V and 5 from J; bases not matched to a gene: 4. About this clone: Its matching antigen is unknown.

This clonotype was sampled from a woman aged 40-49 years in good health and CMV-seropositive. The gene calls are TRBV30 and TRBJ2-7; TRBD2 agrees at 13 bases. Sample: PBMCs. CDR3 DNA sequence: TGTGCCTGGAGCCGGACTAGCGGGAGTGACGAGCAGTACTTC. Amino acid sequence: CAWSRTSGSDEQYF.